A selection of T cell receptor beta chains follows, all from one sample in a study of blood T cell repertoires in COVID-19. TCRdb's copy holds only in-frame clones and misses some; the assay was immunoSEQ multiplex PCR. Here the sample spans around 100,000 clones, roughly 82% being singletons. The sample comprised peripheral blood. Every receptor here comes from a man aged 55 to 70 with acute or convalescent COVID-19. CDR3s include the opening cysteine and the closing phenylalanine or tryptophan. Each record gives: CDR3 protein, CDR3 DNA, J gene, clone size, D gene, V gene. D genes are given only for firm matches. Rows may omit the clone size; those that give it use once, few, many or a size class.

cdr3_aa: CASSEDFWTEAFF
cdr3_nt: TGCGCCAGCAGTGAGGATTTCTGGACAGAAGCTTTCTTT
j_call: TRBJ1-1
clone_size: NA
d_call: NA
v_call: TRBV10-1

cdr3_aa: CASSLETGGKLFF
cdr3_nt: TGTGCCAGCAGCCTAGAGACAGGGGGAAAACTGTTTTTT
j_call: TRBJ1-4
clone_size: NA
d_call: TRBD1
v_call: TRBV7-9

cdr3_aa: CASSLKIQDNSPLHF
cdr3_nt: TGCGCCAGCAGCTTGAAAATACAGGATAATTCACCCCTCCACTTT
j_call: TRBJ1-6
clone_size: NA
d_call: NA
v_call: TRBV5-1

cdr3_aa: CASSQQTGYNEQFF
cdr3_nt: TGTGCCAGCAGCCAGCAAACGGGATACAATGAGCAGTTCTTC
j_call: TRBJ2-1
clone_size: NA
d_call: NA
v_call: TRBV3-1/TRBV3-2

cdr3_aa: CATSGGSDTQYF
cdr3_nt: TGTGCCACCAGTGGGGGCAGCGATACGCAGTATTTT
j_call: TRBJ2-3
clone_size: NA
d_call: NA
v_call: TRBV24-1

cdr3_aa: CASSYQETYGNTIYF
cdr3_nt: TGTGCCAGCAGCTATCAAGAGACTTACGGAAACACCATATATTTT
j_call: TRBJ1-3
clone_size: NA
d_call: NA
v_call: TRBV7-9

cdr3_aa: CASSPPSTTNEKLFF
cdr3_nt: TGTGCCAGCTCACCACCCTCTACAACTAATGAAAAACTGTTTTTT
j_call: TRBJ1-4
clone_size: once
d_call: NA
v_call: TRBV18

cdr3_aa: CASSYVGTSGSVRYEQFF
cdr3_nt: TGTGCCAGCAGTTATGTAGGGACTAGCGGGAGTGTTCGCTATGAGCAGTTCTTC
j_call: TRBJ2-1
clone_size: NA
d_call: TRBD2
v_call: TRBV6-2/TRBV6-3

cdr3_aa: CASSLQSAGGETQYF
cdr3_nt: TGCGCCAGCAGCTTGCAATCGGCGGGAGGTGAGACCCAGTACTTC
j_call: TRBJ2-5
clone_size: NA
d_call: TRBD2
v_call: TRBV5-1

cdr3_aa: CASSLSDYPGNTIYF
cdr3_nt: TGTGCCAGCAGCTTGTCAGACTACCCTGGAAACACCATATATTTT
j_call: TRBJ1-3
clone_size: NA
d_call: NA
v_call: TRBV5-5

cdr3_aa: CASSSGIRTSGTPRF
cdr3_nt: TGTGCCAGCAGCTCGGGTATACGGACTAGCGGGACGCCCCGTTTT
j_call: TRBJ2-3
clone_size: few
d_call: TRBD2
v_call: TRBV5-4

cdr3_aa: CASSLMTRGGLSYNSPLHF
cdr3_nt: TGTGCCAGCAGCTTAATGACCAGGGGAGGGCTCTCCTATAATTCACCCCTCCACTTT
j_call: TRBJ1-6
clone_size: NA
d_call: NA
v_call: TRBV7-2

cdr3_aa: CASSQEPGQRYNEQFF
cdr3_nt: TGCGCCAGCAGCCAAGAACCGGGACAGAGATACAATGAGCAGTTCTTC
j_call: TRBJ2-1
clone_size: NA
d_call: TRBD1
v_call: TRBV4-1

cdr3_aa: CASSQGQGDGELFF
cdr3_nt: TGTGCCAGCAGCCAGGGACAGGGGGACGGGGAGCTGTTTTTT
j_call: TRBJ2-2
clone_size: NA
d_call: TRBD1
v_call: TRBV3-1/TRBV3-2

cdr3_aa: CASSQEAGESGTQYF
cdr3_nt: TGTGCCAGCAGCCAAGAAGCGGGAGAGTCCGGTACGCAGTATTTT
j_call: TRBJ2-3
clone_size: NA
d_call: TRBD2
v_call: TRBV3-1/TRBV3-2

cdr3_aa: CASRLTGGYGYTF
cdr3_nt: TGTGCCAGCAGACTTACAGGGGGGTATGGCTACACCTTC
j_call: TRBJ1-2
clone_size: NA
d_call: TRBD1
v_call: TRBV5-5

cdr3_aa: CASSVSGLDSGNTIYF
cdr3_nt: TGTGCCAGCAGCGTATCAGGACTAGACTCTGGAAACACCATATATTTT
j_call: TRBJ1-3
clone_size: NA
d_call: NA
v_call: TRBV9

cdr3_aa: CASSPSGVGEQYF
cdr3_nt: TGTGCCAGCAGCCCCTCAGGGGTGGGAGAGCAGTACTTC
j_call: TRBJ2-7
clone_size: few
d_call: NA
v_call: TRBV3-1/TRBV3-2

cdr3_aa: CASCIAGGRPTLNQNIQYF
cdr3_nt: TGTGCCAGCTGTATAGCGGGAGGGCGTCCCACTTTGAATCAAAACATTCAGTACTTC
j_call: TRBJ2-4
clone_size: NA
d_call: TRBD2
v_call: TRBV2

cdr3_aa: CASSLASKNTGELFF
cdr3_nt: TGTGCCAGCAGCTTGGCTAGCAAGAACACCGGGGAGCTGTTTTTT
j_call: TRBJ2-2
clone_size: NA
d_call: NA
v_call: TRBV5-6

cdr3_aa: CASSIAGLTNTIYF
cdr3_nt: TGTGCCAGTAGTATAGCAGGGCTGACGAACACCATATATTTT
j_call: TRBJ1-3
clone_size: NA
d_call: NA
v_call: TRBV19

cdr3_aa: CASSFLRTGGTDTQYF
cdr3_nt: TGTGCCAGTAGTTTCCTAAGGACAGGGGGAACAGATACGCAGTATTTT
j_call: TRBJ2-3
clone_size: NA
d_call: TRBD1
v_call: TRBV19

cdr3_aa: CASSYLRTSGSDTQYF
cdr3_nt: TGTGCCAGCAGTTACTTACGGACTAGCGGGAGTGATACGCAGTATTTT
j_call: TRBJ2-3
clone_size: NA
d_call: TRBD2
v_call: TRBV6-5

cdr3_aa: CASSEERQGFADTQYF
cdr3_nt: TGTGCCAGCAGTGAGGAGAGACAGGGGTTTGCAGATACGCAGTATTTT
j_call: TRBJ2-3
clone_size: NA
d_call: TRBD1
v_call: TRBV6-4

cdr3_aa: CASSRQGNQPQHF
cdr3_nt: TGTGCCAGTAGTCGGCAGGGCAATCAGCCCCAGCATTTT
j_call: TRBJ1-5
clone_size: NA
d_call: NA
v_call: TRBV19

cdr3_aa: CASTDSLAKNIQYF
cdr3_nt: TGTGCCAGCACGGACAGCCTAGCCAAAAACATTCAGTACTTC
j_call: TRBJ2-4
clone_size: NA
d_call: NA
v_call: TRBV28

cdr3_aa: CASSSPISIGELFF
cdr3_nt: TGTGCCAGCAGCTCCCCGATTAGTATCGGGGAGCTGTTTTTT
j_call: TRBJ2-2
clone_size: many
d_call: NA
v_call: TRBV11-2

cdr3_aa: CSGLRGDNEQFF
cdr3_nt: TGCAGCGGCCTCCGGGGGGACAATGAGCAGTTCTTC
j_call: TRBJ2-1
clone_size: NA
d_call: TRBD2
v_call: TRBV29-1

cdr3_aa: CASSLGQLTDTQYF
cdr3_nt: TGTGCCAGCAGCTTGGGACAGCTCACAGATACGCAGTATTTT
j_call: TRBJ2-3
clone_size: NA
d_call: NA
v_call: TRBV5-5

cdr3_aa: CASTGTGYTEAFF
cdr3_nt: TGTGCCAGCACCGGGACAGGGTACACTGAAGCTTTCTTT
j_call: TRBJ1-1
clone_size: NA
d_call: TRBD1
v_call: TRBV6-5

cdr3_aa: CASSPQGTGGVTFF
cdr3_nt: TGTGCCAGCAGTCCCCAGGGGACAGGGGGGGTTACTTTCTTT
j_call: TRBJ1-1
clone_size: NA
d_call: TRBD1
v_call: TRBV6-5

cdr3_aa: CASSLGGSGSAYTDTQYF
cdr3_nt: TGCGCCAGCAGCTTGGGGGGTAGCGGATCCGCGTACACAGATACGCAGTATTTT
j_call: TRBJ2-3
clone_size: NA
d_call: NA
v_call: TRBV5-1

cdr3_aa: CASSVTSGSHEQFF
cdr3_nt: TGTGCCAGCAGCGTGACTAGCGGGAGCCATGAGCAGTTCTTC
j_call: TRBJ2-1
clone_size: NA
d_call: TRBD2
v_call: TRBV9

cdr3_aa: CASSLGIRNSPLHF
cdr3_nt: TGTGCCAGCAGCTTAGGTATCAGGAATTCACCCCTCCACTTT
j_call: TRBJ1-6
clone_size: once
d_call: NA
v_call: TRBV7-2

cdr3_aa: CASSLELGQAGNTIYF
cdr3_nt: TGTGCCAGCAGCTTAGAGTTGGGACAGGCTGGAAACACCATATATTTT
j_call: TRBJ1-3
clone_size: once
d_call: TRBD1
v_call: TRBV7-8

cdr3_aa: CASSIRGRETEAFF
cdr3_nt: TGTGCCAGCAGCATCAGGGGCAGGGAGACTGAAGCTTTCTTT
j_call: TRBJ1-1
clone_size: NA
d_call: NA
v_call: TRBV11-2

cdr3_aa: CASSTQTGYNEQFF
cdr3_nt: TGTGCCAGCAGCACCCAGACAGGGTACAATGAGCAGTTCTTC
j_call: TRBJ2-1
clone_size: NA
d_call: TRBD1
v_call: TRBV5-5

cdr3_aa: CASMTSGIWEQYF
cdr3_nt: TGTGCCAGCATGACTAGCGGGATATGGGAGCAGTACTTC
j_call: TRBJ2-7
clone_size: NA
d_call: TRBD2
v_call: TRBV2

cdr3_aa: CASTQDRESPLHF
cdr3_nt: TGTGCCAGCACCCAAGACAGGGAGTCACCCCTCCACTTT
j_call: TRBJ1-6
clone_size: NA
d_call: TRBD1
v_call: TRBV6-5

cdr3_aa: CATSREVRKETQYF
cdr3_nt: TGTGCCACCAGCAGAGAGGTCAGAAAAGAGACCCAGTACTTC
j_call: TRBJ2-5
clone_size: NA
d_call: NA
v_call: TRBV15

cdr3_aa: CASTLTGHGELFF
cdr3_nt: TGTGCCAGCACCCTTACAGGGCACGGGGAGCTGTTTTTT
j_call: TRBJ2-2
clone_size: few
d_call: NA
v_call: TRBV6-5

cdr3_aa: CASCQRIGTGETNTEAFF
cdr3_nt: TGTGCCAGCTGCCAACGGATAGGGACAGGGGAAACTAACACTGAAGCTTTCTTT
j_call: TRBJ1-1
clone_size: NA
d_call: TRBD1
v_call: TRBV6-2/TRBV6-3

cdr3_aa: CSVPGTGAYEQYF
cdr3_nt: TGCAGCGTACCCGGGACAGGGGCCTACGAGCAGTACTTC
j_call: TRBJ2-7
clone_size: NA
d_call: TRBD1
v_call: TRBV29-1

cdr3_aa: CASSWQGGSEAFF
cdr3_nt: TGTGCCAGCAGCTGGCAGGGGGGTTCTGAAGCTTTCTTT
j_call: TRBJ1-1
clone_size: NA
d_call: TRBD1
v_call: TRBV7-2

cdr3_aa: CASRETGGRETQYF
cdr3_nt: TGTGCCAGCAGGGAGACAGGGGGGCGGGAGACCCAGTACTTC
j_call: TRBJ2-5
clone_size: NA
d_call: TRBD1
v_call: TRBV27

cdr3_aa: CASSNIEGGYTF
cdr3_nt: TGTGCCAGCAGCAATATCGAGGGAGGCTACACCTTC
j_call: TRBJ1-2
clone_size: once
d_call: NA
v_call: TRBV6-5

cdr3_aa: CSVIRGQETQYF
cdr3_nt: TGCAGCGTTATACGGGGTCAAGAGACCCAGTACTTC
j_call: TRBJ2-5
clone_size: NA
d_call: NA
v_call: TRBV29-1

cdr3_aa: CASRDDTYQPQHF
cdr3_nt: TGTGCCAGCAGAGACGACACCTATCAGCCCCAGCATTTT
j_call: TRBJ1-5
clone_size: few
d_call: NA
v_call: TRBV12-3/TRBV12-4

cdr3_aa: CASSRDRGDSTEAFF
cdr3_nt: TGCGCCAGCAGTCGGGACAGGGGCGATAGCACTGAAGCTTTCTTT
j_call: TRBJ1-1
clone_size: NA
d_call: TRBD1
v_call: TRBV5-1

cdr3_aa: CASSFTGGKDTEAFF
cdr3_nt: TGTGCCAGCAGCTTTACGGGGGGAAAGGACACTGAAGCTTTCTTT
j_call: TRBJ1-1
clone_size: NA
d_call: NA
v_call: TRBV7-9

cdr3_aa: CASSSPRGGNTIYF
cdr3_nt: TGTGCCAGCAGCTCTCCCCGGGGTGGAAACACCATATATTTT
j_call: TRBJ1-3
clone_size: NA
d_call: NA
v_call: TRBV7-2

cdr3_aa: CSVVVGRNYGYTF
cdr3_nt: TGCAGCGTTGTGGTAGGGAGGAACTATGGCTACACCTTC
j_call: TRBJ1-2
clone_size: once
d_call: NA
v_call: TRBV29-1

cdr3_aa: CATSRDRGLGTGELFF
cdr3_nt: TGTGCCACCAGCAGGGACAGGGGGCTGGGCACCGGGGAGCTGTTTTTT
j_call: TRBJ2-2
clone_size: NA
d_call: TRBD1
v_call: TRBV15

cdr3_aa: CASSLASMGGTEAFF
cdr3_nt: TGTGCCAGCAGCTTAGCGAGTATGGGAGGCACTGAAGCTTTCTTT
j_call: TRBJ1-1
clone_size: NA
d_call: NA
v_call: TRBV7-2

cdr3_aa: CASSPFNLRVTYEQYF
cdr3_nt: TGTGCCAGCAGTCCTTTTAACCTCAGGGTAACCTACGAGCAGTACTTC
j_call: TRBJ2-7
clone_size: NA
d_call: NA
v_call: TRBV28

cdr3_aa: CASSLSRDRSPLHF
cdr3_nt: TGTGCCAGCTCCCTTTCTCGAGACAGGTCACCCCTCCACTTT
j_call: TRBJ1-6
clone_size: NA
d_call: NA
v_call: TRBV18

cdr3_aa: CASSDLPTGPNEQFF
cdr3_nt: TGTGCCAGCAGTGACTTACCGACAGGGCCCAATGAGCAGTTCTTC
j_call: TRBJ2-1
clone_size: NA
d_call: TRBD1
v_call: TRBV6-4

cdr3_aa: CASYPRDNEQFF
cdr3_nt: TGTGCCAGCTACCCTAGAGACAATGAGCAGTTCTTC
j_call: TRBJ2-1
clone_size: NA
d_call: NA
v_call: TRBV5-5

cdr3_aa: CASSLGLAGVGDTQYF
cdr3_nt: TGCGCCAGCAGCTTGGGACTAGCGGGAGTGGGAGATACGCAGTATTTT
j_call: TRBJ2-3
clone_size: NA
d_call: TRBD2
v_call: TRBV5-1